The 12 T cell receptor beta chains listed next were all sequenced from one sample in a study of blood T cell repertoires in COVID-19. Using immunoSEQ multiplex PCR, the repertoire was profiled, and TCRdb retains in-frame clones only, with some absent. The sample carries some 250,000 clones, approximately 80% recorded once. The specimen sequenced was peripheral blood. All receptors derive from a woman aged 55-69 years with active or convalescent COVID-19.

The V call is TRBV9, the J call TRBJ2-1, with TRBD1 identical over 7 bases. V shed 3 bases and J 0 bases; nucleotides not matched to a gene: 9. Germline V gives CDR1 SGDLS, CDR2 YYNGEE. The length of the CDR3 is 17 residues. The CDR3 sequence: CASSATRGLSSYNEQFF. CDR3 DNA: TGTGCCAGCAGCGCCACAAGGGGGCTAAGCTCCTACAATGAGCAGTTCTTC.

V and J are TRBV2 and TRBJ2-4; 7 positions match TRBD1. With 8 bases clipped from V and 0 bases from J, the junction kept 10 bases outside the gene matches. The CDR3 is made up of 16 amino acids. CDR1 SNHLY and CDR2 FYNNEI come from the germline V gene. The CDR3 nucleotides read TGTGCCAGCGGAGACAGGGTCGGCTTAGCCAAAAACATTCAGTACTTC. This translates into CASGDRVGLAKNIQYF.

This clone was seen once. The V gene is TRBV5-6, the J gene TRBJ1-5; TRBD1 matches at 7 bases. This CDR3 is built from 18 residues. CDR1 and CDR2 (germline): SGHDT, YYEEEE. After removal of 4 bases from V and 1 base from J, the junction contained 14 bases not matched to a gene. The CDR3 nucleotides read TGTGCCAGCAGCCGGAGGCTCAGGGGGACGCTGAGCAATCAGCCCCAGCATTTT. Protein sequence: CASSRRLRGTLSNQPQHF.

V and J are TRBV6-2 or TRBV6-3 and TRBJ2-3; 12 bases are a match to TRBD2. V shed 5 bases and J 2 bases; nucleotides not matched to a gene: 8. CDR1 MNHEY and CDR2 SVGEGT come from the germline V gene. There are 17 residues in the CDR3. The CDR3 region has the DNA TGTGCCAGCAGTGTCTCACTAGCGGGGGGTCCCACAGATACGCAGTATTTT. Translation: CASSVSLAGGPTDTQYF.

This chain uses TRBV6-5 with TRBJ1-3; the D gene is possibly TRBD1 (6 bases). CDR1 MNHEY and CDR2 SVGAGI come from the germline V gene. The V and J ends lost 2 bases and 11 bases respectively, with 19 bases between them. The length of the CDR3 is 15 residues. Here the CDR3 DNA reads TGTGCCAGCAGTTACGGGACAACCCCCGTGGATGCCATATATTTT. The encoded protein is CASSYGTTPVDAIYF.

CDR3 sequence reads: CAISDLWGPQEQFF. CDR3 nucleotide sequence: TGTGCCATCAGTGATTTGTGGGGGCCCCAGGAGCAGTTCTTC. The V and J genes are TRBV10-3 and TRBJ2-1, with D maybe TRBD1 (6 bases). Germline V CDR1 and CDR2: ENHRY, SYGVKD. This CDR3 is built from 14 residues. V was cut by 3 bases and J by 10 bases, with 16 bases left in between.

V is TRBV7-9 and J is TRBJ2-2; D possibly corresponds to TRBD2 (6 bases). The CDR3 is 16 residues long. The V gene lost 1 base and the J gene lost 6 bases, with 15 bases spanning the gap. Germline loops: CDR1 SEHNR, CDR2 FQNEAQ (reference sequence). The CDR3 loop reads CASSLDRGTKAGELFF. CDR3 sequence (DNA): TGTGCCAGCAGCTTAGATCGGGGGACGAAGGCCGGGGAGCTGTTTTTT.

In its sample, this clone was seen once. V gene TRBV5-1 combines with J gene TRBJ1-3, with a possible D match to TRBD1 (5 bases). V gave up 0 bases and J gave up 0 bases, with 10 bases separating them. This CDR3 region has 16 residues. The germline V gene has CDR1 SGHRS and CDR2 YFSETQ. The CDR3 here is CASSLAGPSSGNTIYF. Written as DNA, the CDR3 is TGCGCCAGCAGCTTGGCAGGGCCGAGCTCTGGAAACACCATATATTTT.

This chain connects TRBV7-2 to TRBJ2-1; perhaps TRBD1 as D (7 bases). CDR1 and CDR2 (germline): SGHTA, FQGNSA. The germline V and J ends were trimmed by 4 bases and 10 bases, with 29 bases remaining between them. The CDR3 extends over 18 amino acids. Here the CDR3 DNA reads TGTGCCAGCAGCTCCGGGACAGCTAGCGAAGTATATCTCCTAGAGCAGTTCTTC. The encoded protein is CASSSGTASEVYLLEQFF.

The chain is built from TRBV9 and TRBJ2-3; D remains ambiguous. Between the trimmed V and J ends, which lost 4 bases and 0 bases, there was a span of 9 bases. This CDR3 has 14 residues. Per the germline V gene, CDR1 is SGDLS and CDR2 is YYNGEE. The CDR3 DNA reads TGTGCCAGCAGCCAAACACAGAGCACAGATACGCAGTATTTT. Translating gives CASSQTQSTDTQYF.

The V gene is TRBV7-8, the J gene TRBJ1-2; D ambiguous. The CDR3 sequence is 14 residues long. Trimming left V 1 base short and J 2 bases short, with 8 bases between. CDR1 is SGHVS and CDR2 is FQNEAQ in the germline V gene. The chain's CDR3 is CASSLVSGNYGYTF. The CDR3 coding sequence is TGTGCCAGCAGCTTAGTGTCAGGCAACTATGGCTACACCTTC.

The rearrangement links TRBV18 to TRBJ2-7; D not resolved. The germline V gene has CDR1 KGHSH and CDR2 LQKENI. The CDR3 loop spans 14 amino acids. V was clipped by 5 bases and J by 0 bases, with 11 bases between them. CDR3 amino acids: CASSGVLNSYEQYF. The CDR3 DNA sequence: TGTGCCAGCTCAGGAGTACTAAACTCCTACGAGCAGTACTTC.